This T cell receptor (beta chain) was observed in a study of T cell responses to AZD1222 COVID-19 vaccine. Profiling relied on immunoSEQ multiplex PCR, and the TCRdb table lists in-frame clones only, not all of them. The sample shows around 120,000 clones, around 92% of them seen only once. V was cut by 1 base and J by 0 bases, with 9 bases left in between. Per germline, CDR1 LGHNA and CDR2 YSLEER. The length of the CDR3 is 15 residues. Study-wide findings and caveats: A rise in Spike-specific TCR breadth and depth followed two AZD1222 doses. The donor group comprised mostly white British people and more females; the analysis possibly underestimated clonal diversity. Just six or seven AZD1222 recipients tested seropositive at baseline.

Of note for this clone: The antigen is unknown.

The gene calls are TRBV4-3 and TRBJ1-1; D remains ambiguous. Sequenced here: peripheral blood, sampled on day 0 of AZD1222 vaccination. The receptor's source is an adult in good health. Here the CDR3 DNA reads TGCGCCAGCAGCCAAGTTACTGGGCTGAACACTGAAGCTTTCTTT. Amino acids: CASSQVTGLNTEAFF.